This TCR beta chain is drawn from a study of OX40 agonist ivuxolimab in advanced cancers. Looking at the study overall: Dose-escalation patients were diagnosed with hepatocellular carcinoma, melanoma, renal cell cancer or head and neck cancer. A partial response was reached by three patients: one with hepatocellular carcinoma and two with cutaneous melanoma.

The CDR3 runs 16 residues. Germline CDR1 SGHTA, CDR2 FQGTGA. Between the trimmed V and J ends, which lost 1 base and 0 bases, there was a span of 10 bases. In this sample, this clone turned up a few times. The antigen remains unidentified. Assay: immunoSEQ multiplex PCR; the TCRdb copy retains only in-frame clones and omits some. The sample has tens of thousands of clones, over 70% seen once. Points from the study as a whole: Fewer expanded clones were found on average in CD4+ than in CD8+ T cells.

Anyone with autoimmune disease history or systemic immunosuppression was excluded. The chain joins TRBV7-3 to TRBJ2-1, with D unclear. The source is an adult with an advanced solid tumor such as melanoma, head and neck, liver or kidney cancer. The specimen comprised CD4+ or CD8+ T cells sorted from blood, sampled in a trial of the OX40 agonist ivuxolimab. The CDR3 protein is CASSLIAGSSYNEQFF. In DNA form, the CDR3 reads TGTGCCAGCAGCTTAATAGCCGGTAGCTCCTACAATGAGCAGTTCTTC. Filled out from reference TRBV7-3 and TRBJ2-1, the complete variable domain reads GAGVSQTPSNKVTEKGKYVELRCDPISGHTALYWYRQSLGQGPEFLIYFQGTGAADDSGLPNDRFFAVRPEGSVSTLKIQRTERGDSAVYLCASSLIAGSSYNEQFFGPGTRLTVL.